This paragraph reports one T cell receptor beta chain. This clone's antigen is unknown. Base qualities are not recorded, but no much larger clone differs from it by a single base. The sample belongs to a study of blood T cell repertoires in COVID-19 (dated by TCRdb to the early 2020s). Background on the whole study: Samples covering the acute and convalescent phases of COVID-19 were provided by collaborators in the United States, Italy and Spain. The material from the prospective study consisted of cDNA or gDNA derived from T cells, B-cell-depleted T cells, or PBMCs. The repertoires were released in a freely available public database intended as a resource for research on the immune response to SARS-CoV-2. The samples were drawn from two sources: the first 160 participants of the ongoing ImmuneRACE study, and 1,254 subjects contributed by 6 global collaborators. A de-identified subject ID, COVID-19 status, age in years and sex were almost always included in the sample metadata. Where available, HLA class I and class II types were taken from metadata supplied by the sample provider and were not determined by assay-based typing. Subjects who had been exposed to COVID-19, were actively infected with it, or had recovered from it provided the deeply sampled blood TCRbeta repertoires that made up the dataset.

What the research found in general, with its limitations: The quantity of clinical and demographic metadata differed by source and by participant and was supplied without curation.

TCRbeta CDR3 regions were amplified from genomic DNA using the immunoSEQ Assay, a bias-controlled multiplex PCR. Per the source publication's procedure: The number of nucleated cells in each sample was estimated by amplification of reference gene primers within the assay. To quantify the absolute abundance of each unique TCRbeta CDR3 rearrangement, sequence reads were collapsed and filtered. Productive Simpson clonality was computed per sample as the square root of Simpson's diversity index over productive rearrangements. In its TCRdb copy, this immuneACCESS table keeps in-frame sequences only and misses some clones. Where compared with another copy, unresolved V genes explain less than half of these, and the others have no known cause. That table gives V, J and clone size, and the DNA gave D and trimming. The sample includes roughly 250,000 clones, with around 81% observed a single time. The ten most abundant clones make up around 3.2% of the sample.

The cysteine opens and the phenylalanine closes a CDR3 of 16 amino acids. Only the CDR3 DNA is retained, 48 bases long and in frame from the first base. After removal of 9 bases from V and 0 bases from J, the junction retains 11 bases not matched to a gene. The germline V gene encodes CDR1 MNHEY and CDR2 SMNVEV (reference sequence). Whole blood was collected in K2EDTA tubes by collaborating institutions according to the institutions' own protocols. For TCRbeta analysis, collaborators shipped samples as frozen whole blood, isolated PBMCs, or DNA extracted from either of those sample types. The source is a woman in her sixties with active or convalescent COVID-19. The chain joins TRBV27 to TRBJ1-1, and TRBD1 aligns with 9 junction nucleotides. The specimen sequenced was peripheral blood. The nucleotide sequence is TGTGCCAGTAGGACAGGGGTACGTTCCATGAACACTGAAGCTTTCTTT. It translates as CASRTGVRSMNTEAFF.